Listed here are 10 T cell receptor beta chains from one sample, sequenced in a study of CD4 and CD8 cells across lung adenocarcinoma regions. TCRdb redid the calling of the PCR reads with MiXCR, one entry per CDR3 protein. The sample records over 10,000 distinct CDR3 sequences, roughly 56% being singletons. Source material: CD8+ T cells from the margin of a lung tumor. These receptors were collected from a female donor with lung adenocarcinoma. The CD4 and CD8 labels of this study may be unreliable.

This clonotype was picked up a small number of times. Here the CDR3 DNA reads TGCAGCGTTGATGGCGGTCAGACGGGCTACAATGAGCAGTTCTTC. It translates to CSVDGGQTGYNEQFF. V and J are TRBV29-1 and TRBJ2-1; D not certain. The CDR3 runs 15 residues. Germline CDR1 reads SQVTM; CDR2 reads ANQGSEA. Trimming removed 3 bases from V and 3 bases from J, with 15 bases in between.

Details on this clonotype: Germline is not matched at one junction end, which may reflect a read error. As DNA, the CDR3 is TGTGCCAGCGCGGGGCGCGGGGGCCGTGACCAAGATACGCAGTACTTT. It translates to CASAGRGGRDQDTQYF. The J gene is TRBJ2-3, the V gene TRBV6-1, with D maybe TRBD2 (7 bases). In germline, CDR1 is MNHNS, CDR2 SASEGT. CDR3 length: 16 residues.

The chain carries TRBV12-3 or TRBV12-4 and TRBJ2-2; TRBD2 might be the D (6 bases). The length of the CDR3 is 15 residues. The ends were cut back, 7 bases at V and 5 bases at J, with 17 bases in the middle. The CDR3 loop is CASNTISRETGELFF. The CDR3 DNA reads as TGTGCCAGCAACACCATATCTCGGGAGACCGGGGAGCTGTTTTTT.

The V and J genes are TRBV20-1 and TRBJ2-6; 9 positions match TRBD1. CDR1 is DFQATT and CDR2 is SNEGSKA in the germline V gene (reference sequence). With V trimmed by 1 base and J by 2 bases, 9 bases remained unmatched. The CDR3 covers 18 residues. This chain's CDR3 is CSARGRGTGLPGANVLTF. In DNA form, the CDR3 reads TGCAGTGCTAGAGGTAGAGGGACAGGGCTTCCTGGGGCCAACGTCCTGACTTTC.

This rearrangement joins TRBV6-1 to TRBJ2-3; D not resolved. This CDR3 region has 16 residues. Per the germline V gene, CDR1 is MNHNS and CDR2 is SASEGT. The V end lost 6 bases, the J end lost 9 bases, and 25 bases lay between the germline ends. The CDR3 nucleotides are TGTGCCAGCAGGGGTATCGGGCACCCAACCCAAGAGACGCAGTATTTT. This translates into CASRGIGHPTQETQYF.

As to this clonotype: At one boundary the junction diverges from the germline segment, which might be a read error. The V gene is TRBV6-1, the J gene TRBJ2-1, with 8 nucleotides matching TRBD2. The CDR3 length is 13 residues. Germline CDR1 MNHNS, CDR2 SASEGT. The CDR3 nucleotides are TGTGCCAGCAGTAAAGGACTAGCCTACGCGGCTAACTTC. Residues: CASSKGLAYAANF.

V and J are TRBV4-1 and TRBJ2-1; 9 bases are a match to TRBD1. The J call may not be correct, given that the DNA end is closer to TRBJ2-7. The CDR3 loop spans 14 amino acids. Germline V gene lookup returns CDR1 MGHRA and CDR2 YSYEKL. For the CDR3, the DNA is TGCGCCAGCAGCCCCTGGACAGGGGCCGGCGAGCAGTACGTC. The encoded protein is CASSPWTGAGEQYV.

The genes are TRBV6-1 and TRBJ2-1; D is perhaps TRBD2 (7 bases). Deletions cut 0 bases from V and 0 bases from J, with 9 bases between. From germline, CDR1 is MNHNS and CDR2 SASEGT. The CDR3 runs 16 residues. CDR3 sequence (DNA): TGTGCCAGCAGTGAAGCGGGAGGGGGCTCCTACAATGAGCAGTTCTTC. Protein product: CASSEAGGGSYNEQFF.

Note on this clonotype: One end of the junction fails to match germline, which may point to a read error. This chain connects TRBV6-1 to TRBJ2-3; the D call may be TRBD1 or TRBD2 (6 bases each). This CDR3 is 14 amino acids long. Germline-derived CDR1 and CDR2 are MNHNS and SASEGT. The CDR3 is CASSEGGDTETQYF. The CDR3, as DNA: TGTGCCAGCAGCGAGGGCGGGGACACAGAGACGCAGTATTTT.

In this sample, this clonotype is medium-sized. The V gene is TRBV6-1, the J gene TRBJ1-1, with TRBD1 identical over 7 bases. Germline CDR1 MNHNS, CDR2 SASEGT. This CDR3 has 14 residues. V was clipped by 7 bases and J by 1 base; unmatched bases: 6. The CDR3 loop is CASKQGFRNTEAFF. The CDR3 nucleotides are TGTGCCAGCAAACAGGGGTTCAGGAACACTGAAGCTTTCTTT.